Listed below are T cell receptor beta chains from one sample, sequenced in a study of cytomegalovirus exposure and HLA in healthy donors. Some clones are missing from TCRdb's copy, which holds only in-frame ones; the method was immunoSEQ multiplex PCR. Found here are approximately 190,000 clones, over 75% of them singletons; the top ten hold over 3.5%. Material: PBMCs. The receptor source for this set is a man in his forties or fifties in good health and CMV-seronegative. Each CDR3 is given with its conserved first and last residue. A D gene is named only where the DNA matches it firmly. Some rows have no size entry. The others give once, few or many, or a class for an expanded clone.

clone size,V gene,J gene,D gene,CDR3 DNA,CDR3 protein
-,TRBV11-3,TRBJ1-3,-,TGTGCCAGCAGCTCCACAGGTGGAAACACCATATATTTT,CASSSTGGNTIYF
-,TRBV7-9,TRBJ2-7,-,TGTGCCAGCAGCTCGGATCAGGTCTCCTACGAGCAGTACTTC,CASSSDQVSYEQYF
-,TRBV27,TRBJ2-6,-,TGTGCCAGCAGCTACTCTGGGGCCAACGTCCTGACTTTC,CASSYSGANVLTF
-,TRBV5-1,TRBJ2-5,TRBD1,TGCGCCAGCACTACAGGGGCGGAGACCCAGTACTTC,CASTTGAETQYF
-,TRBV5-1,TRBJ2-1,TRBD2,TGCGCCAGCAGCCCGAATAGCGGGGGCGCCTACAATGAGCAGCTCTTC,CASSPNSGGAYNEQLF
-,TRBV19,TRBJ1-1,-,TGTGCCAGTAGCCCCGGCGGAAGGTCTGAAGCTTTCTTT,CASSPGGRSEAFF
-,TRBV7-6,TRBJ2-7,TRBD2,TGTGCCAGCAGCTTAGAGGCGGGGGGAGAGCAGTACTTC,CASSLEAGGEQYF
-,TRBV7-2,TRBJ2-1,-,TGTGCCAGCAGCTTAGATCAATACAATGAGCAGTTCTTC,CASSLDQYNEQFF
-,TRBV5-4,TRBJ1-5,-,TGTGCCAGCAGCTTGGGGACCGGCGGGTGGCCCCAGCATTTT,CASSLGTGGWPQHF
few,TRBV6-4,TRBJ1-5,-,TGTGCCAGCAGCCCCGAGGAGGGGAGCAATCAGCCCCAGCATTTT,CASSPEEGSNQPQHF
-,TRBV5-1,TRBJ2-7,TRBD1,TGCGCCAGCAGCTCCCCGGGCAGGGGGAAGACCTACGAGCAGTACTTC,CASSSPGRGKTYEQYF
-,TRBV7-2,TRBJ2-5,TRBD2,TGTGCCAGCAGCCCGGGGGGCCAGCGGGGGGGAGAGACCCAGTACTTC,CASSPGGQRGGETQYF
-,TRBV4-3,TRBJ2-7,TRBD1,TGCGCCAGCAGCCAAGACCGACAGGGGGCCAGCGAGCAGTACTTC,CASSQDRQGASEQYF
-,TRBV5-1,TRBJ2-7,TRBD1,TGCGCCAGCAGCTTGGGACAGGGTTACTACGAGCAGTACTTC,CASSLGQGYYEQYF
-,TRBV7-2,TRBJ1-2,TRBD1,TGTGCCAGCAGCTTGGGGACAGGGGGAGGAAACTATGGCTACACCTTC,CASSLGTGGGNYGYTF
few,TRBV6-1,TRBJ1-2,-,TGTGCCAGCAGTGAAGCGGTGGGGCCCTATGGCTACACCTTC,CASSEAVGPYGYTF
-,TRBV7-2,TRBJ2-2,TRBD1,TGTGCCAGCAGACCGGGACAGGGGTTATCCGGGGAGCTGTTTTTT,CASRPGQGLSGELFF
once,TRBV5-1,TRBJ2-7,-,TGCGCCAGCAGCTTGGTTCGGGGGGCGAACGAGCAGTACTTC,CASSLVRGANEQYF
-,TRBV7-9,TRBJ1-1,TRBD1,TGTGCCAGCACTCGGACAGGGGGCATTTGGGGCACTGAAGCTTTCTTT,CASTRTGGIWGTEAFF
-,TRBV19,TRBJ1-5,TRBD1,TGTGCCAGTAGTATGGGGTTGGGGACAGGGGGCTTCAATCAGCCCCAGCATTTT,CASSMGLGTGGFNQPQHF
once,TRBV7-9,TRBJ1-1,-,TGTTCCAGCAGTCACAAGGCGACAGGTGACAACACTGAAGCTTTCTTT,CSSSHKATGDNTEAFF
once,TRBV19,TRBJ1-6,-,TGTGCCAGTAGCTCACCCGAGGGGGGGAATTCACCCCTCCACTTT,CASSSPEGGNSPLHF
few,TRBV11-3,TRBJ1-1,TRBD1,TGTGCCAGCAGCTTGGGGCAGGGGGAGAACACTGAAGCTTTCTTT,CASSLGQGENTEAFF
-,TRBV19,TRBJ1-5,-,TGTGCCAGTAGTATGGGGCAGAGCAATCAGCCCCAGCATTTT,CASSMGQSNQPQHF
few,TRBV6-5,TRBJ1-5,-,TGTGCCAGCAGACCTTTAGGGGGACAGCCCCAGCATTTT,CASRPLGGQPQHF
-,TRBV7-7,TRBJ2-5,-,TGTGCTAGCAGCCCAAGGAGGGCTGGGGAGACCCAGTACTTC,CASSPRRAGETQYF
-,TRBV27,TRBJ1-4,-,TGTGCCAGCAGGACCATCAGGGGCGCTGACGAAAAACTGTTTTTT,CASRTIRGADEKLFF
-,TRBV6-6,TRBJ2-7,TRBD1,TGTGCCAGCCTTCCAAGACAGGGGGCCAACTACGAGCAGTACTTC,CASLPRQGANYEQYF
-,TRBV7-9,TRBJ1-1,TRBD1,TGTGCCAGCAGCTGGACAGGTCAAACTGAAGCTTTCTTT,CASSWTGQTEAFF
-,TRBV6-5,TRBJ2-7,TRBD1,TGTGCCAGCAGGAGGGACAGAGCCTACGAGCAGTACTTC,CASRRDRAYEQYF
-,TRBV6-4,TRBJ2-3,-,TGTGCCAGCAGTGACGGGGGCCCCACAGATACGCAGTATTTT,CASSDGGPTDTQYF
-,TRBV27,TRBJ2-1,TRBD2,TGTGCCAGCAGAGCGGGGGGGCGTCTCAATGAGCAGTTCTTC,CASRAGGRLNEQFF
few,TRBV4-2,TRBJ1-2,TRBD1,TGTGCCAGCAGCCAATACCATCCAGGGGGCCGAGGCTACACCTTC,CASSQYHPGGRGYTF
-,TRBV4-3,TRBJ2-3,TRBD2,TGCGCCAGCAGCCAAGATAGCGGGGGTGGGACAGATACGCAGTATTTT,CASSQDSGGGTDTQYF
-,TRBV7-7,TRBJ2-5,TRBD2,TGTGCCAGCAGCTCTGGGACTAGCGGGGGGGCAGGGGAGACCCAGTACTTC,CASSSGTSGGAGETQYF
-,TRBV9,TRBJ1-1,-,TGTGCCAGCAGCGTGGAGGGCGGCACTGAAGCTTTCTTT,CASSVEGGTEAFF
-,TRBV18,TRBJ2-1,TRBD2,TGTGCCAGCTCACCTAGCGGGGGCGGTGCGGATGAGCAGTTCTTC,CASSPSGGGADEQFF
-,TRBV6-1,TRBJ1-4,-,TGTGCCAGCAGTGAAGACCCCGTTAGTATGGGCCGAACTAATGAAAAACTGTTTTTT,CASSEDPVSMGRTNEKLFF
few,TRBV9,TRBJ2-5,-,TGTGCCAGCAGCGTCTTCCCACAGGGGGGGGAGACCCAGTACTTC,CASSVFPQGGETQYF
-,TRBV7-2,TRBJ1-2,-,TGTGCCAGCAGCTTCGAGGGCCTCGGCTACACCTTC,CASSFEGLGYTF
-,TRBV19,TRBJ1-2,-,TGTGCCAGTAGTTTTACACAGGAGACTAACTATGGCTACACCTTC,CASSFTQETNYGYTF
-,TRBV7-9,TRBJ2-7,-,TGTGCCAGCAGCTTAGGACTGGCAGAGCAGTACTTC,CASSLGLAEQYF
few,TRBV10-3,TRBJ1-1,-,TGTGCCATCAAGGCAGGGGCGAACACTGAAGCTTTCTTT,CAIKAGANTEAFF
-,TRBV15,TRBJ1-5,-,TGTGCCACCAGCAGAGATGAGGCCTATCAGCCCCAGCATTTT,CATSRDEAYQPQHF
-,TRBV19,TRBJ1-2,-,TGTGCCAGTAGTATAGGCCCTGGAGCCCAGCTATATGGCTACACCTTC,CASSIGPGAQLYGYTF
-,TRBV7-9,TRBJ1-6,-,TGTGCCAGCAGCCCGCCTTCGACAGCCAATTCACCCCTCCACTTT,CASSPPSTANSPLHF
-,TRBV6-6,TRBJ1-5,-,TGTGCCAGCAGTTACTCGGGGGGGTGGCAGGAGCCCCAGCATTTT,CASSYSGGWQEPQHF
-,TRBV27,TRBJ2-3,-,TGTGCCAGCAGCCAGGCAAGAGATACGCAGTATTTT,CASSQARDTQYF
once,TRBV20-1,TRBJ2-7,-,TGCAGTGCTGCGGACATCTACGAGCAGTACTTC,CSAADIYEQYF
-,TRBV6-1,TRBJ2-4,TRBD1,TGTGCCAGCAGTGATCCCCAGGGGGTGTTGGACATTCAGTACTTC,CASSDPQGVLDIQYF
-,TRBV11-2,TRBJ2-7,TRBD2,TGTGCCAGCAGCTTAACCAGACTAGCGGGGGGCGAGCAGTACTTC,CASSLTRLAGGEQYF
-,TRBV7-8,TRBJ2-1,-,TGTGCCAGCAGCTTAGCGTTGGGACTCCTATCTGAGCAGTTCTTC,CASSLALGLLSEQFF
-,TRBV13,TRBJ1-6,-,TGTGCCAGCAGCTTAGGCCGGGGAGGGTCACCTTCACCCCTCCACTTT,CASSLGRGGSPSPLHF
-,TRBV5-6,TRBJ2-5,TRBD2,TGTGCCAGCAGCCCCGGGACTAGCGGGGGGCAGGAGACCCAGTACTTC,CASSPGTSGGQETQYF
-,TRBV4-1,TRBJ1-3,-,TGCGCCAGCAGCCCTCCACCCGGACAGTTCTCTGGAAACACCATATATTTT,CASSPPPGQFSGNTIYF
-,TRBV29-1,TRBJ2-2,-,TGCAGCGTGGCTCCGAACACCGGGGAGCTGTTTTTT,CSVAPNTGELFF
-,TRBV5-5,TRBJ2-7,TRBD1,TGTGCCAGCAGCTTTACAGGGGCCTGGGACGAGCAGTACTTC,CASSFTGAWDEQYF
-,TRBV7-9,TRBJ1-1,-,TGTGCCAGCAGCTTGCGACAGGTGGACACTGAAGCTTTCTTT,CASSLRQVDTEAFF
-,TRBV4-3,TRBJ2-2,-,TGCGCCAGCAGCCAGGCCTCATATTCGAACACCGGGGAGCTGTTTTTT,CASSQASYSNTGELFF